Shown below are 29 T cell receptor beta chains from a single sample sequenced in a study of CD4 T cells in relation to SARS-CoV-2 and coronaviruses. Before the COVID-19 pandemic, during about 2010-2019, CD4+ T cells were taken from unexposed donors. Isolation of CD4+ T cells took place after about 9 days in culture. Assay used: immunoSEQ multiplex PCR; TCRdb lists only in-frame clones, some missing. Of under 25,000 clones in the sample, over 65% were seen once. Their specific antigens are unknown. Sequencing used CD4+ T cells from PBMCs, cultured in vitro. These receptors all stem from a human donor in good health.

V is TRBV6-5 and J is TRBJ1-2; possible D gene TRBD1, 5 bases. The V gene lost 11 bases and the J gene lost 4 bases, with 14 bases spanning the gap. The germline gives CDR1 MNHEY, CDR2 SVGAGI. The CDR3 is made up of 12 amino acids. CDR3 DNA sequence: TGTGCCGCCCGCAGGGAGGGCTATGGCTACACCTTC. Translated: CAARREGYGYTF.

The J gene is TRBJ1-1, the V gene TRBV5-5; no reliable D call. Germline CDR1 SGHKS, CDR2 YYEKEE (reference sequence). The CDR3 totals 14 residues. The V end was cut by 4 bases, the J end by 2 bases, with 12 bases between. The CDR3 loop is CASSVLDINTEAFF. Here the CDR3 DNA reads TGTGCCAGCAGCGTCCTAGACATCAACACTGAAGCTTTCTTT.

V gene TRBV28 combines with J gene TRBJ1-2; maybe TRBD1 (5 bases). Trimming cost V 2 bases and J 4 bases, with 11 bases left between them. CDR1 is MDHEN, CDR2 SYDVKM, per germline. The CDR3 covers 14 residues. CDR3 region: CASSLVTGRYGYTF. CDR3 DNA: TGTGCCAGCAGTTTAGTGACGGGACGCTATGGCTACACCTTC.

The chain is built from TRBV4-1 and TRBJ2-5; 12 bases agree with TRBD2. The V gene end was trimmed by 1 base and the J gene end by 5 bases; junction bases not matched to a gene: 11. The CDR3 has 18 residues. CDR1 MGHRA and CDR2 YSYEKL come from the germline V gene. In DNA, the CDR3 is TGCGCCAGCAGCCAAGGGGCTAGCGGGGGGGCCAGGTTGGAGACCCAGTACTTC. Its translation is CASSQGASGGARLETQYF.

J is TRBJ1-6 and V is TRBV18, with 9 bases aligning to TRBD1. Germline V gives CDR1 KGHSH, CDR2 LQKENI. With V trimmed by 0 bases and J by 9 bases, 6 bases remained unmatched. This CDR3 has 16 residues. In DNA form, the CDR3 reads TGTGCCAGCTCACCACCGGTAGGGACAGGGCCTTCACCCCTCCACTTT. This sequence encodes CASSPPVGTGPSPLHF.

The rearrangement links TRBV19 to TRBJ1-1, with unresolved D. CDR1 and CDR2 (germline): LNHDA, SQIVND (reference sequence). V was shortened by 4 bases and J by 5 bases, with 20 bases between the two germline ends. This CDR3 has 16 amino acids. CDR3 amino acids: CASSTFSLGFYTEAFF. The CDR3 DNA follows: TGTGCCAGTAGTACTTTCTCGTTAGGGTTCTATACTGAAGCTTTCTTT.

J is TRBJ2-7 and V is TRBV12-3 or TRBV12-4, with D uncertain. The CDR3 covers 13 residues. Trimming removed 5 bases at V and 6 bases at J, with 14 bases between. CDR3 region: CASSIQTQREQYF. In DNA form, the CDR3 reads TGTGCCAGCAGTATCCAGACCCAGCGCGAGCAGTACTTC.

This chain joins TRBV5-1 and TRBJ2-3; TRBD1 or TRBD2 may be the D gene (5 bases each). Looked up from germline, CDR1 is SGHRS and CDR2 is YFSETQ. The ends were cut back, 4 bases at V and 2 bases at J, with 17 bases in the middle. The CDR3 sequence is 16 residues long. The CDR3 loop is CASSGEGTPPTDTQYF. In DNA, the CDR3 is TGCGCCAGCAGCGGGGAAGGGACGCCTCCCACAGATACGCAGTATTTT.

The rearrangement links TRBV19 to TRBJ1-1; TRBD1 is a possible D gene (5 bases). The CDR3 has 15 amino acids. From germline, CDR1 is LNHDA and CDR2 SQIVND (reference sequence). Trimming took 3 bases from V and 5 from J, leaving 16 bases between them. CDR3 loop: CASSINRGRGTEAFF. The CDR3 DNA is TGTGCCAGTAGTATTAACCGGGGACGCGGGACTGAAGCTTTCTTT. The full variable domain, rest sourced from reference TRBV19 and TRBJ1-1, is DGGITQSPKYLFRKEGQNVTLSCEQNLNHDAMYWYRQDPGQGLRLIYYSQIVNDFQKGDIAEGYSVSREKKESFPLTVTSAQKNPTAFYLCASSINRGRGTEAFFGQGTRLTVV.

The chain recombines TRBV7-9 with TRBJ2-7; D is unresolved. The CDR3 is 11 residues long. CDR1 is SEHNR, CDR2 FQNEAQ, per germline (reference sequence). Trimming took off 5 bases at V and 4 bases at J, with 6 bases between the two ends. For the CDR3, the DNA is TGTGCCAGCAGCCCAGAGTACGAGCAGTACTTC. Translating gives CASSPEYEQYF. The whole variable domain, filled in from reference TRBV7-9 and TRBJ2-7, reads DTGVSQNPRHKITKRGQNVTFRCDPISEHNRLYWYRQTLGQGPEFLTYFQNEAQLEKSRLLSDRFSAERPKGSFSTLEIQRTEQGDSAMYLCASSPEYEQYFGPGTRLTVT.

The CDR3 DNA sequence: TGTGCCAGCAGTTTAGTAGGACAGGGGTCAGATACGCAGTATTTT. It translates to CASSLVGQGSDTQYF. The chain recombines TRBV27 with TRBJ2-3; TRBD1 matches at 9 bases. V lost 2 bases and J lost 4; bases outside the gene matches: 4. Per the germline V gene, CDR1 is MNHEY and CDR2 is SMNVEV (reference sequence). The CDR3 loop spans 15 amino acids.

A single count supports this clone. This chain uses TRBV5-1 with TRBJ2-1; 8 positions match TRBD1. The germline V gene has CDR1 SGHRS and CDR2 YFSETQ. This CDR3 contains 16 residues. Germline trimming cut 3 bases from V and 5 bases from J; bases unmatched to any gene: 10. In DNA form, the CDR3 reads TGCGCCAGCAGCTCCCAAGGGACAGGAGCCCACAATGAGCAGTTCTTC. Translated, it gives CASSSQGTGAHNEQFF.

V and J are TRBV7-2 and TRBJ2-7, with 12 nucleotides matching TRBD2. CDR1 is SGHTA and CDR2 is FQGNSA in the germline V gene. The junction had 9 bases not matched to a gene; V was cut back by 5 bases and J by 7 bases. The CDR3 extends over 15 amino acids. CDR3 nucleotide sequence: TGTGCCAGCAGCGCGGGACTAGCGGGCGTCGGGGAGCAGTACTTC. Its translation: CASSAGLAGVGEQYF.

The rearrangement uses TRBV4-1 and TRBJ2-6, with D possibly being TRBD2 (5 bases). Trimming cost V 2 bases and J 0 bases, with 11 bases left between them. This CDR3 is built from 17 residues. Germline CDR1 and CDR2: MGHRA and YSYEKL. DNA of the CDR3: TGCGCCAGCAGCCAACTTTCGGGGAGCTCTGGGGCCAACGTCCTGACTTTC. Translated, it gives CASSQLSGSSGANVLTF.

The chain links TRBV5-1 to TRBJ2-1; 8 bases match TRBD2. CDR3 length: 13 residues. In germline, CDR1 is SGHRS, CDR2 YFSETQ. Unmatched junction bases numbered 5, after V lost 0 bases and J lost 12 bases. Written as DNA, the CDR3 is TGCGCCAGCAGCTTGGAACGGGGGGGAGGGCAGTTCTTC. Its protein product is CASSLERGGGQFF.

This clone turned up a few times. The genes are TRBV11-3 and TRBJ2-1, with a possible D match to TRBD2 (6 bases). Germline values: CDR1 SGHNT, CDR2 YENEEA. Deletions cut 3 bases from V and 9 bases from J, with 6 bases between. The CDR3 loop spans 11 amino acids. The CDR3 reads CASSLGGEQFF. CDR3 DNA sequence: TGTGCCAGCAGCTTGGGGGGTGAGCAGTTCTTC.

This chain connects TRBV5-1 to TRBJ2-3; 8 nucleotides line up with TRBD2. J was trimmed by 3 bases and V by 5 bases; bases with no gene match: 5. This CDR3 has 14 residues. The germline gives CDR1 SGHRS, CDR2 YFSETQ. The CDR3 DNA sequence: TGCGCCAGCAGAGACGGGGGGGGAACAGATACGCAGTATTTT. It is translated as CASRDGGGTDTQYF. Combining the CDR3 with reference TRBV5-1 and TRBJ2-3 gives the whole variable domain KAGVTQTPRYLIKTRGQQVTLSCSPISGHRSVSWYQQTPGQGLQFLFEYFSETQRNKGNFPGRFSGRQFSNSRSEMNVSTLELGDSALYLCASRDGGGTDTQYFGPGTRLTVL.

The CDR3 loop reads CASSYSASGGAGTQYF. CDR3 bases: TGTGCCAGCAGTTACTCGGCTAGCGGGGGGGCGGGGACCCAGTACTTC. This sequence joins TRBV6-5 and TRBJ2-5; 12 bases map to TRBD2. CDR3 size: 16 residues. After removal of 0 bases from V and 7 bases from J, the junction contained 6 bases not matched to a gene. Germline CDR1 and CDR2: MNHEY and SVGAGI.

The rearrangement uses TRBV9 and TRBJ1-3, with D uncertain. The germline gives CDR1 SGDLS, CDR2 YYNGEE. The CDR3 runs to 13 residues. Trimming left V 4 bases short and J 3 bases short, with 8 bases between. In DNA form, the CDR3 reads TGTGCCAGCAGCCCACTAGATGGAAACACCATATATTTT. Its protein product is CASSPLDGNTIYF.

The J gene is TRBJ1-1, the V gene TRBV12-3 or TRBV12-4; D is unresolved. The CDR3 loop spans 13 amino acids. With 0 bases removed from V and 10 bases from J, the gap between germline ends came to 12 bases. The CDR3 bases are TGTGCCAGCAGTTTAGCGCCGCGGATGGGAGCTTTCTTT. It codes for CASSLAPRMGAFF.

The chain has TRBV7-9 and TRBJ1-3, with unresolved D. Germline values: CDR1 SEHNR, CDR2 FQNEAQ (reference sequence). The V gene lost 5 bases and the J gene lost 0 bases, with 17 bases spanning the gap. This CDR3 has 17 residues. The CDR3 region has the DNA TGTGCCAGCAGCCAAGCGCAACCGGGGAGCTCTGGAAACACCATATATTTT. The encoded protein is CASSQAQPGSSGNTIYF.

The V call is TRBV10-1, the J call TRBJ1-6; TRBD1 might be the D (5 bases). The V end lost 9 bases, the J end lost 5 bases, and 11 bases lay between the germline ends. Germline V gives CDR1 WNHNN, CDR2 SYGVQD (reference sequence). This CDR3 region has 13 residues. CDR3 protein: CARNGANNSPLHF. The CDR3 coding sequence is TGCGCCAGGAACGGGGCTAATAATTCACCCCTCCACTTT.

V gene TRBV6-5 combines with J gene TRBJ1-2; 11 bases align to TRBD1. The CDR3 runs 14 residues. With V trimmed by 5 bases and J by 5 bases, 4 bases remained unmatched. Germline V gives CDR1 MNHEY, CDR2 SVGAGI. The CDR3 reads CASSRDRGEYGYTF. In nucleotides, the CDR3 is TGTGCCAGCAGTCGGGACAGGGGGGAATATGGCTACACCTTC.

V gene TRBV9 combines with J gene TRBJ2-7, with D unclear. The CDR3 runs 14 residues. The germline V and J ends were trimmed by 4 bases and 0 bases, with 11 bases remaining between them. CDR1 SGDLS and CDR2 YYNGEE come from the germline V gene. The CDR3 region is CASSPRLSSYEQYF. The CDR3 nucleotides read TGTGCCAGCAGCCCCCGACTGAGCTCCTACGAGCAGTACTTC.

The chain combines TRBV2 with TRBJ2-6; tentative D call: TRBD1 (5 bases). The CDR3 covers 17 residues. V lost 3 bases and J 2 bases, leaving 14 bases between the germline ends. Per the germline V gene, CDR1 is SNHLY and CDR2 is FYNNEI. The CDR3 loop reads CASSDHRNTTGANVLTF. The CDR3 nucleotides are TGTGCCAGCAGTGACCACAGGAACACTACTGGGGCCAACGTCCTGACTTTC.

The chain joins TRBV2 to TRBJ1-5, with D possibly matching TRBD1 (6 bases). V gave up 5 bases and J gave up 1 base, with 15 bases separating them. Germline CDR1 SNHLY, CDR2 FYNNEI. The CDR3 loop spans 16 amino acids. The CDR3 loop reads CASSQQGGRSNQPQHF. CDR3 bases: TGTGCCAGCAGTCAACAGGGAGGTAGAAGCAATCAGCCCCAGCATTTT.

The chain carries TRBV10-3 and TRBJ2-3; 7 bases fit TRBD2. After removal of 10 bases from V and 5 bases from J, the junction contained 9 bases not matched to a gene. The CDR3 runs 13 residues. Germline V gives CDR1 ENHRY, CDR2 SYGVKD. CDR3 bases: TGTGCCACCGCCCGGACTAGGGAAGATACGCAGTATTTT. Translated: CATARTREDTQYF.

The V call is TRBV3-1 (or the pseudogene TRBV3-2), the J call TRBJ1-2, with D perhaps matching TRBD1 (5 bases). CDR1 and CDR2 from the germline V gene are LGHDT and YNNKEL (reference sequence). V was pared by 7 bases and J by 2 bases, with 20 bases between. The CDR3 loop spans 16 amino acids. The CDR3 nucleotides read TGTGCCAGCACCCATGGTCGGGGGAAGAGGAACTATGGCTACACCTTC. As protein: CASTHGRGKRNYGYTF.

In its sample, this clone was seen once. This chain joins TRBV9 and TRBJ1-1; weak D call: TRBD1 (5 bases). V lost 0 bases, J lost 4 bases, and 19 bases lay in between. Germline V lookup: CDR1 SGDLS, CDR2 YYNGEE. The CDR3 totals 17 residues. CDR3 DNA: TGTGCCAGCAGCGTAGGGGGACCCTCGGGGCTGGGCACTGAAGCTTTCTTT. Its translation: CASSVGGPSGLGTEAFF.